The 26 T cell receptor beta chains below all came from one sample that was sequenced in a study of tumor-infiltrating lymphocytes in primary liver carcinoma. Blood RNA came from unsorted whole blood; germline DNA was also extracted. cDNA specific to TCR beta was made from approximately 0.55 ug of total RNA, with a constant-region primer employed for priming. Sequencing libraries for TCR beta derived from three nested multiplex PCR rounds that used slightly modified ARM-PCR. The first two PCR rounds used TRBV1-TRBV30 primers with a Cbeta primer, roughly 10 cycles each. TCRdb redid the calling of the multiplex PCR reads with MiXCR, one entry per CDR3 protein. The data show 310,000 or so distinct CDR3 sequences, about two thirds seen once. The material sequenced was peripheral blood. All receptors come from a man aged 40-49 years with primary liver carcinoma and hepatitis B virus infection.

This chain joins TRBV6-6 and TRBJ1-4; maybe TRBD1 (5 bases). The CDR3 sequence is 16 residues long. Trimming shortened V by 1 base and J by 0 bases, and 9 bases separated the two germline ends. The germline V gene has CDR1 MNHNY and CDR2 SVGAGI (reference sequence). This CDR3 is CASSYLQVSTNEKLFF. The CDR3 region has the DNA TGTGCCAGCAGTTACTTACAGGTTTCAACTAATGAAAAACTGTTTTTT.

On this clonotype: This may stem from a read error, because a much larger clone lies one nucleotide away. Given the absence of the conserved phenylalanine or tryptophan at the CDR3 end, a read error is likely. V and J are TRBV12-3 or TRBV12-4 and TRBJ2-7, with TRBD2 matching 14 bases. Trimming took 4 bases from V and 3 from J; bases not matched to a gene: 2. The CDR3 runs to 15 residues. CDR3 in DNA: TGTGCCAGCAGTTCGGGACTAGCGGGGGACTACGAGCAGTACTCC. Amino acid sequence: CASSSGLAGDYEQYS.

This clonotype was observed a few times. The chain carries TRBV5-1 and TRBJ1-1, with D possibly being TRBD1 (6 bases). The germline V gene encodes CDR1 SGHRS and CDR2 YFSETQ. The CDR3 consists of 12 residues. V was trimmed by 5 bases and J by 1 base, leaving 6 bases between them. CDR3 loop: CASRGQNTEAFF. The CDR3 DNA reads TGCGCCAGCAGGGGACAGAACACTGAAGCTTTCTTT.

This chain links TRBV11-2 with TRBJ2-7, with D possibly TRBD1 on 6 matching bases. This CDR3 region has 17 residues. Germline V CDR1 and CDR2: SGHAT, FQNNGV. The V gene lost 4 bases and the J gene lost 3 bases, with 22 bases spanning the gap. The CDR3 region has the DNA TGTGCCAGCAGCTGGGACACACCCGGACCAGCGCACTACGAGCAGTACTTC. Its protein product is CASSWDTPGPAHYEQYF.

To note about this clonotype: This could be a read error, since a much larger clone is one nucleotide away. The gene calls are TRBV4-2 and TRBJ2-7; D remains unclear. The CDR3 contains 14 residues. The germline V gene encodes CDR1 LGHNA and CDR2 YNFKEQ. CDR3 nucleotide sequence: TGTGCCGGCAGCCAAGTATCGATCGGCTACGAGCAGTACTTC. Translation gives CAGSQVSIGYEQYF.

This clonotype was detected ten times or more. The CDR3 region is CASSGTGPYGTQYF. In DNA, the CDR3 is TGTGCCAGCAGTGGGACAGGGCCGTACGGAACGCAGTATTTT. The chain links TRBV6-1 to TRBJ2-3, with 8 positions matching TRBD1. Germline-derived CDR1 and CDR2 are MNHNS and SASEGT. CDR3 length equals 14 residues. Trimming at V came to 4 bases and at J to 9 bases, leaving 9 bases not matched to a gene.

This clonotype was recorded at least ten times. V and J are TRBV4-3 and TRBJ1-1; D remains ambiguous. The length of the CDR3 is 15 residues. Germline V gene lookup returns CDR1 LGHNA and CDR2 YSLEER. Trimming took off 0 bases at V and 5 bases at J, with 13 bases between the two ends. Here the CDR3 DNA reads TGCGCCAGCAGCCAAGATGGGTCCCCAGGAACTGAAGCTTTCTTT. Encoded protein: CASSQDGSPGTEAFF.

Comment on this clonotype: A much larger clonotype is one base distant, so this may be a read error. This chain joins TRBV6-5 and TRBJ2-5; a possible D gene is TRBD2 (6 bases). Per the germline V gene, CDR1 is MNHEY and CDR2 is SVGAGI. CDR3 length: 13 residues. As DNA, the CDR3 is TGTGCCAGCACCTTTGGGGGGTCAGAGAGCCAGTACTTC. Its translation: CASTFGGSESQYF.

This clonotype was found many times. J is TRBJ2-7 and V is TRBV4-2; 7 bases agree with TRBD1. Trimming removed 1 base from V and 3 bases from J; junction bases left unmatched: 3. The germline V gene has CDR1 LGHNA and CDR2 YNFKEQ. The CDR3 is 14 residues long. The CDR3 coding sequence is TGTGCCAGCAGCCAAGGACAGGGTGACTACGAGCAGTACTTC. This codes for CASSQGQGDYEQYF.

About this clonotype: One end of the junction fails to match germline, which may point to a read error. In DNA, the CDR3 is TGTGCCAGCAGTTACTCGGGGGTACTGCTCTCTGAGGCCAACGTCCTGACTTTC. Translated, it gives CASSYSGVLLSEANVLTF. This chain connects TRBV6-5 to TRBJ2-6, with D perhaps assigned TRBD1 or TRBD2 (5 bases each). CDR3 size: 18 residues. Germline V gene sequence: CDR1 MNHEY, CDR2 SVGAGI.

About this clonotype: This may come from a read error, since a much larger clone is one base off. The rearrangement uses TRBV24-1 and TRBJ2-1; D possibly matches TRBD1 or TRBD2 (6 bases each). The germline V gene encodes CDR1 KGHDR and CDR2 SFDVKD. The CDR3 spans 15 residues. Trimming cost V 4 bases and J 6 bases, with 15 bases left between them. Here the CDR3 reads CATSESGEARNEQFF. The CDR3 DNA reads as TGTGCCACCAGTGAATCAGGGGAGGCTCGCAATGAGCAGTTCTTC.

With regard to this clonotype: Here the CDR3 omits its conserved ending phenylalanine or tryptophan, so a read error is the likely source. V is TRBV28 and J is TRBJ2-1; 7 bases are shared with TRBD2. CDR3 length equals 15 residues. Germline assignment: CDR1 MDHEN and CDR2 SYDVKM. In DNA, the CDR3 is TGTGTCAGCACCCCTGCTAGCGGCATCTACAATGAGCAGTTCATC. It translates to CVSTPASGIYNEQFI.

J is TRBJ2-3 and V is TRBV29-1; TRBD1 matches 8 bases. CDR1 and CDR2 (germline): SQVTM, ANQGSEA. The CDR3 runs 14 residues. The CDR3 spells CNAEGTGSTDTQYF. CDR3 DNA sequence: TGCAATGCCGAAGGGACAGGTAGCACAGATACGCAGTATTTT.

This clonotype appeared once. This chain links TRBV11-2 with TRBJ2-7; 7 bases line up with TRBD2. Trimming removed 1 base from V and 2 bases from J; junction bases left unmatched: 5. Germline V gene lookup returns CDR1 SGHAT and CDR2 FQNNGV. The CDR3 has 15 residues. CDR3 coding DNA: TGTGCCAGCAGCTTAGTTAGCGGGTGGCCCTACGAGCAGTACTTC. This encodes CASSLVSGWPYEQYF.

A word on this clonotype: With a much larger clone just one base away, this may be a read error. The chain combines TRBV6-2 or TRBV6-3 with TRBJ1-1; D is uncertain. The CDR3 length is 12 residues. V was clipped by 5 bases and J by 7 bases, with 11 bases between them. CDR1 is MNHEY and CDR2 is SVGEGT in the germline V gene. CDR3 region: CASSNQWIEAFF. Here the CDR3 DNA reads TGTGCCAGCAGTAACCAGTGGATTGAAGCTTTCTTT.

This clonotype has a handful of counts. The junction differs from germline at one of its ends, possibly a read error. This sequence joins TRBV5-1 and TRBJ2-5; maybe TRBD1 (5 bases). The CDR3 runs 14 residues. In germline, CDR1 is SGHRS, CDR2 YFSETQ. In nucleotides, the CDR3 is TGCGCCGGCAGCCAGCAGGGCCAGGGAGAGACCCAGTACTTC. Translation: CAGSQQGQGETQYF. Together with reference TRBV5-1 and TRBJ2-5, the CDR3 gives the full variable domain: KAGVTQTPRYLIKTRGQQVTLSCSPISGHRSVSWYQQTPGQGLQFLFEYFSETQRNKGNFPGRFSGRQFSNSRSEMNVSTLELGDSALYLCAGSQQGQGETQYFGPGTRLLVL.

This clonotype was counted only a few times. V gene TRBV12-3 or TRBV12-4 combines with J gene TRBJ2-7, with 10 bases aligning to TRBD1. The trim removed 4 bases at V and 2 bases at J, leaving 2 bases unmatched. The CDR3 is 14 residues long. The CDR3 DNA reads as TGTGCCAGCAGTTACGGGACAGGGGCCTACGAGCAGTACTTC. Protein sequence: CASSYGTGAYEQYF.

This clonotype occurred once. Sequence at one end of the junction differs from germline and may be a read error. V is TRBV11-2 and J is TRBJ2-7; D gene ambiguous. Germline assignment: CDR1 SGHAT and CDR2 FQNNGV. The CDR3 has 13 amino acids. CDR3 sequence (DNA): TGTGTCAGCACCTTAACCCGAGTAGGCGAGCAGTACTTC. The encoded protein is CVSTLTRVGEQYF. The full variable domain, with the rest looked up from reference TRBV11-2 and TRBJ2-7, is EAGVAQSPRYKIIEKRQSVAFWCNPISGHATLYWYQQILGQGPKLLIQFQNNGVVDDSQLPKDRFSAERLKGVDSTLKIQPAKLEDSAVYLCVSTLTRVGEQYFGPGTRLTVT.

The chain combines TRBV7-8 with TRBJ2-2, with 7 bases matching TRBD2. This CDR3 has 16 residues. CDR1 and CDR2 (germline): SGHVS, FQNEAQ. Trimming took 3 bases from V and 2 from J; bases not matched to a gene: 6. CDR3 nucleotides: TGTGCCAGCAGCTTCAGCGGGAACCTTAACACCGGGGAGCTGTTTTTT. This encodes CASSFSGNLNTGELFF.

This clonotype has just a few counts. The CDR3 protein is CASSLDGRGQETQYF. CDR3 in DNA: TGCGCCAGCAGCTTGGATGGGAGGGGCCAAGAGACCCAGTACTTC. The chain joins TRBV5-1 to TRBJ2-5; 7 bases are shared with TRBD2. CDR1 is SGHRS and CDR2 is YFSETQ in the germline V gene. This CDR3 is built from 15 residues. V lost 0 bases to trimming and J lost 1 base; unmatched junction nucleotides: 3.

The sample holds many counts of this clonotype. The rearrangement joins TRBV12-3 or TRBV12-4 to TRBJ2-1, with 14 bases matching TRBD2. The CDR3 has 16 residues. The V and J ends lost 6 bases and 12 bases, in that order; junction bases with no gene match: 13. The CDR3 DNA reads as TGTGCCAGCAGGGAAGGACAGGGCGGACTAGCGGGAGGGCAGTTCTTC. It encodes CASREGQGGLAGGQFF.

With regard to this clonotype: This may be a read error, as it is one base from a much larger clone. This chain links TRBV4-1 with TRBJ2-5; perhaps D is TRBD1 or TRBD2 (6 bases each). CDR1 and CDR2 from the germline V gene are MGHRA and YSYEKL. This CDR3 contains 16 residues. The CDR3 coding sequence is TGCTCCAGCAGCCAAGAGAGGGGGGTTCTGTCAGAGACCCAGTACTTC. It yields the protein CSSSQERGVLSETQYF.

This clonotype was counted ten times or more. This chain joins TRBV6-2 or TRBV6-3 and TRBJ2-7; 10 bases align to TRBD1. This CDR3 is built from 14 residues. The germline CDR1 and CDR2 sequences are MNHEY and SVGEGT. V dropped 5 bases and J dropped 7; count of bases not matched to a gene: 8. DNA for the CDR3: TGTGCCAGCAGTCTGACAGGGGGCCCCTGGGAGCAGTACTTC. Its translation: CASSLTGGPWEQYF.

This clonotype was observed many times. The chain links TRBV6-1 to TRBJ1-5, with D hard to call. The CDR3 extends over 15 amino acids. CDR1 is MNHNS, CDR2 SASEGT, per germline. Trimming took off 2 bases at V and 0 bases at J, with 8 bases between the two ends. CDR3 DNA sequence: TGTGCCAGCAGTGAAATGTCGGTTAGCAATCAGCCCCAGCATTTT. Its protein is CASSEMSVSNQPQHF.

The rearrangement joins TRBV5-1 to TRBJ2-7, with D possibly matching TRBD2 (6 bases). Germline-derived CDR1 and CDR2 are SGHRS and YFSETQ. The V end lost 3 bases, the J end lost 3 bases, and 16 bases lay between the germline ends. CDR3 length: 15 amino acids. CDR3: CASSSEGTSYYEQYF. The CDR3 DNA reads as TGCGCCAGCAGCTCGGAGGGGACCTCCTACTACGAGCAGTACTTC.

The gene calls are TRBV6-1 and TRBJ2-2; D unclear. Trimming pared 6 bases from V and 5 bases from J, leaving 10 bases between. The CDR3 has 13 amino acids. The V gene's germline CDR1 is MNHNS and CDR2 SASEGT. The CDR3 protein is CASSPIGTGELFF. The CDR3 DNA is TGTGCCAGCAGCCCCATTGGGACCGGGGAGCTGTTTTTT.